The sequence of this T cell receptor (beta chain) was determined in a study of T-cell memory formation after mild COVID-19. Study at large: In these data, TCR clusters were largely donor specific.

Study findings and constraints: A balance of CD4 and CD8 characterized clones contracting day 15 to 85, whereas later expanders leaned CD4+.

Regarding this clonotype: What it binds is not known.

Each CDR3 protein is one row after TCRdb ran MiXCR on the 5' RACE reads. The sample lists over 450,000 distinct CDR3 sequences, about a fifth occurring once. This CDR3 comprises 15 residues. Germline lookup yields CDR1 SEHNR and CDR2 FQNEAQ (reference sequence). The germline V and J ends were trimmed by 3 bases and 6 bases, with 18 bases remaining between them. The chain combines TRBV7-9 with TRBJ2-7; D possibly corresponds to TRBD2 (5 bases). Sequences were obtained from PBMCs or a T cell subset sorted from them (not recorded which). This sequence was found in an adult woman who had mild COVID-19 (a few samples of this study predate the infection). Cell type and time point are not known. The CDR3 coding sequence is TGTGCCAGCAGCTTTCGCGGCAGGACGGGGAGCGAGCAGTACTTC. The encoded protein is CASSFRGRTGSEQYF.